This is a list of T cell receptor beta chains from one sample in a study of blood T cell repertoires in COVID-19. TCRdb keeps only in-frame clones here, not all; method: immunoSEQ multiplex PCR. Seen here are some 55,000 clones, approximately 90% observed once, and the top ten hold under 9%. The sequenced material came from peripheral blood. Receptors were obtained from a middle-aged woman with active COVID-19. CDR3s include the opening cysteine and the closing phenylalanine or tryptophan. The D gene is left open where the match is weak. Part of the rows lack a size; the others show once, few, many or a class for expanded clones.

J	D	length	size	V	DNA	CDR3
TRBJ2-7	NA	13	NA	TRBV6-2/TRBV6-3	TGTGCCAGCAGTTACCTAAGGACAGAGAATCAGTACTTC	CASSYLRTENQYF
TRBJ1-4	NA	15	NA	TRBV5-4	TGTGCCAGCAGCCTAGGAGGGAACACTAATGAAAAACTGTTTTTT	CASSLGGNTNEKLFF
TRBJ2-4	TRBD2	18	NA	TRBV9	TGTGCCAGCAGCGTAGGAGCGGGACTAGCGGGGTCAAAAAACATTCAGTACTTC	CASSVGAGLAGSKNIQYF
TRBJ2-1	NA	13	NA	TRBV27	TGTGCGGTTGGGACTCCGAGGCTCGATGAGCAGTTCTTC	CAVGTPRLDEQFF
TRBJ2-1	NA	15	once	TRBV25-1	TGTGCCAGCAGTCCCAATTGGGCGCGGGGCGATGAGCAGTTCTTC	CASSPNWARGDEQFF
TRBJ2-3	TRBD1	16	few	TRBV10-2	TGCGCCAGCAGTGTATCAGGGGGCGGCAACACAGATACGCAGTATTTT	CASSVSGGGNTDTQYF
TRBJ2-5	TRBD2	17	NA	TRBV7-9	TGTGCCAGCAGCCCACGGGACTACCCTAAACCCTTAGAGACCCAGTACTTC	CASSPRDYPKPLETQYF
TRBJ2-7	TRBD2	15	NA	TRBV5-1	TGCGCCAGCAGCTTGACACTAGCGGGGGTCTACGAGCAGTACTTC	CASSLTLAGVYEQYF
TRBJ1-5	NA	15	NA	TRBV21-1	TGTGCCAGCAATCGGACAGGAGATAGCAATCAGCCCCAGCATTTT	CASNRTGDSNQPQHF
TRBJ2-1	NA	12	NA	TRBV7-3	TGTGCCAGCAGCCCCCAGGGTGTTGAGCAGTTCTTC	CASSPQGVEQFF
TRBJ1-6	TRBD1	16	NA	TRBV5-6	TGTGCCAGCAGCCCCTACCCGACAGGGTATAATTCACCCCTCCACTTT	CASSPYPTGYNSPLHF
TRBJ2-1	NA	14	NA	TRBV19	TGTGCCAGTAGCAGAGGAGGGGATCCAGGTGAGCAGTTCTTC	CASSRGGDPGEQFF
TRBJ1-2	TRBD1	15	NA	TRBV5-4	TGTGCCAGCAGCTTGGTGGGACAGGGGGGCTATGGCTACACCTTC	CASSLVGQGGYGYTF
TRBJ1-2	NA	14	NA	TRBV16	TGTGCCAGCAGCCAATCCACAGTGGCCTATGGCTACACCTTC	CASSQSTVAYGYTF
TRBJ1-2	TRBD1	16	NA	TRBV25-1	TGTGCCAGCAGTGAATTTGGGACAGGGGAGAGCTATGGCTACACCTTC	CASSEFGTGESYGYTF
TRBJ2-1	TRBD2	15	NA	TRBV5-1	TGCGCCAGCAGCTTGGGACTAGCGGGGGTTGATGAGCAGTTCTTC	CASSLGLAGVDEQFF
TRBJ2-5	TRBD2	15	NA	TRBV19	TGTGCCAGTAGTATAGGGGGGGGGACCCAAGAGACCCAGTACTTC	CASSIGGGTQETQYF
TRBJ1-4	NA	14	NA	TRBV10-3	TGTGCCATCAGTGAGTCGGGGTGGCAGGGCAGACTGTTTTTT	CAISESGWQGRLFF
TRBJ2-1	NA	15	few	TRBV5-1	TGCGCCAGCAGCTTGGTAGCACCCGGAGGCAATGAGCAGTTCTTC	CASSLVAPGGNEQFF
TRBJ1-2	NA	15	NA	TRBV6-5	TGTGCCAGCAGTTACTGGGGGGGGTTCGACTATGGCTACACCTTC	CASSYWGGFDYGYTF
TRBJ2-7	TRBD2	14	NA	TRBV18	TGTGCCAGCTCACCCTCCGCGGGGGGCAACGAGCAGTACTTC	CASSPSAGGNEQYF
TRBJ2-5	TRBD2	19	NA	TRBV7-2	TGTGCCAGCAGCCCACGACCGAGGGGACTAGCGGGGGGGCCGGAGACCCAGTACTTC	CASSPRPRGLAGGPETQYF
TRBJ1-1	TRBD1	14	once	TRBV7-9	TGTGCCAGCAGTACCGGGACAGGGGTAGGATGGGCTTTCTTT	CASSTGTGVGWAFF
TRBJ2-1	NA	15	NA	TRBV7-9	TGTGCCAGCATGAGCGGGCCGAGCTCCTACAATGAGCAGTTCTTC	CASMSGPSSYNEQFF
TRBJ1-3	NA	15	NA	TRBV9	TGTGCCAGCAGCGTACAGGAATACTCTGGAAACACCATATATTTT	CASSVQEYSGNTIYF
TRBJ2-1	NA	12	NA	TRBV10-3	TGTGCCATCAGGACAGATTACAATGAGCAGTTCTTC	CAIRTDYNEQFF
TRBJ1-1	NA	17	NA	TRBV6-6	TGTGCCAGCAGTCGAAAGGGGTTTGGGCAACATCGGGCTGAAGCTTTCTTT	CASSRKGFGQHRAEAFF
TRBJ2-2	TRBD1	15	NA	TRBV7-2	TGTGCCAGCAGCCAAGGACAGGGAAAAGGGGGGGAGCTGTTTTTT	CASSQGQGKGGELFF
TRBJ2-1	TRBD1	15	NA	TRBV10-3	TGTGCCATCACCAAGGGACAGGCCCTTATGAATGAGCAGTTCTTC	CAITKGQALMNEQFF
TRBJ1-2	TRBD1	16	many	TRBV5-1	TGCGCCAGCAGCTTGGGACCCCGACAGGGCGCTTTTGGCTACACCTTC	CASSLGPRQGAFGYTF
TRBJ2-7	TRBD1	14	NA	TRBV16	TGTGCCAGCAGCCAGGGGACAGAGACCTACGAGCAGTACTTC	CASSQGTETYEQYF